Below are 22 T cell receptor beta chains sequenced from a single sample in a study of graft-versus-host responses after intestinal transplantation. Sequencing used immunoSEQ multiplex PCR; TCRdb keeps in-frame clones, though not all of them. The sample includes 70,000 to 80,000 clones, around 90% of them seen just once. These TCRs' antigens remain unknown. Material: unstimulated CD8+ T cells sorted from spleen or lymph node cells, obtained before intestinal transplant. All receptors derive from a human donor who received an intestinal transplant.

This clone appeared a single time. This chain connects TRBV4-1 to TRBJ2-5; 11 bases match TRBD2. Germline V gene data show CDR1 as MGHRA and CDR2 as YSYEKL. CDR3 length equals 18 residues. V lost 0 bases and J lost 2; bases outside the gene matches: 8. CDR3 bases: TGCGCCAGCAGCCAAGACCCCACTAGCGGGAGACTTCAAGAGACCCAGTACTTC. Its protein is CASSQDPTSGRLQETQYF.

The chain employs TRBV7-9 and TRBJ1-4, with 7 bases matching TRBD1. With 4 bases clipped from V and 8 bases from J, the junction kept 7 bases outside the gene matches. The CDR3 has 14 amino acids. CDR1 and CDR2 (germline): SEHNR, FQNEAQ (reference sequence). The CDR3 here is CASSSTGVGEKLFF. The CDR3 DNA sequence: TGTGCCAGCAGCTCTACAGGGGTAGGGGAAAAACTGTTTTTT.

The chain employs TRBV9 and TRBJ1-5; D is undetermined. The CDR3 spans 14 residues. V shed 3 bases and J shed 6 bases, with 13 bases lying between them. Germline V lookup: CDR1 SGDLS, CDR2 YYNGEE. The CDR3 loop is CASSGRVGGQPQHF. The CDR3 region has the DNA TGTGCCAGCAGCGGACGGGTAGGCGGTCAGCCCCAGCATTTT. The entire variable domain, with the rest obtained from reference TRBV9 and TRBJ1-5, is as follows: DSGVTQTPKHLITATGQRVTLRCSPRSGDLSVYWYQQSLDQGLQFLIQYYNGEERAKGNILERFSAQQFPDLHSELNLSSLELGDSALYFCASSGRVGGQPQHFGDGTRLSIL.

V usage is TRBV7-9 and J usage is TRBJ2-6, with 7 bases fitting TRBD1. Germline assignment: CDR1 SEHNR and CDR2 FQNEAQ (reference sequence). The junction had 7 bases not matched to a gene; V was cut back by 5 bases and J by 3 bases. This CDR3 is 16 amino acids long. CDR3 region: CASSDQGGYGANVLTF. The DNA for the CDR3 is TGTGCCAGCAGCGACCAAGGGGGCTATGGGGCCAACGTCCTGACTTTC.

The chain links TRBV7-8 to TRBJ1-4, with 7 bases aligning to TRBD1. The V gene's germline CDR1 is SGHVS and CDR2 FQNEAQ. Germline trimming cut 4 bases from V and 0 bases from J; bases unmatched to any gene: 5. The CDR3 contains 16 residues. The CDR3 sequence is CASSSGQLTTNEKLFF. The CDR3 DNA follows: TGTGCCAGCAGCTCGGGACAGCTCACAACTAATGAAAAACTGTTTTTT.

J is TRBJ1-1 and V is TRBV6-5, with D uncertain. The CDR3 is made up of 13 amino acids. Trimming removed 6 bases at V and 5 bases at J, with 13 bases between. The germline V gene encodes CDR1 MNHEY and CDR2 SVGAGI. The CDR3 coding sequence is TGTGCCAGCAGGCAGAACCCGGGGACTGAAGCTTTCTTT. Its protein is CASRQNPGTEAFF.

V gene TRBV15 combines with J gene TRBJ2-3, with 8 bases that match TRBD1. V was clipped by 5 bases and J by 6 bases; unmatched bases: 4. From germline, CDR1 is LNHNV and CDR2 YYDKDF (reference sequence). There are 13 residues in the CDR3. DNA for the CDR3: TGTGCCACCAGCTCTCGACAGGGGGATACGCAGTATTTT. It translates to CATSSRQGDTQYF.

The chain joins TRBV13 to TRBJ2-7, with a possible D match to TRBD2 (6 bases). The V and J ends lost 0 bases and 2 bases respectively, with 8 bases between them. Germline CDR1 is PRHDT and CDR2 is FYEKMQ (reference sequence). The CDR3 has 14 residues. The CDR3 spells CASSLGGEAYEQYF. Here the CDR3 DNA reads TGTGCCAGCAGCTTAGGAGGGGAGGCCTACGAGCAGTACTTC.

The sample holds one count of this clone. The CDR3 bases are TGTGCCAGCAGGCAGACCGGGAGAGAGACCCAGTACTTC. Its protein is CASRQTGRETQYF. The V gene is TRBV2, the J gene TRBJ2-5; D may be TRBD2 (6 bases). The CDR3 has 13 amino acids. CDR1 is SNHLY, CDR2 FYNNEI, per germline. The germline V and J ends were trimmed by 6 bases and 4 bases, with 12 bases remaining between them.

The chain links TRBV7-9 to TRBJ2-2; the match to TRBD2 covers 7 bases. V was pared by 7 bases and J by 9 bases, with 11 bases of the junction left unmatched. Germline V CDR1 and CDR2: SEHNR, FQNEAQ (reference sequence). The CDR3 loop spans 14 amino acids. The DNA of the CDR3 is TGTGCCAGCACCCTGGGGACTACCTACCGGGAGCTGTTTTTT. Protein product: CASTLGTTYRELFF.

CDR3 in DNA: TGTGCCAGCAGCGTAGCGCTCACAGGGCCGAACACCGGGGAGCTGTTTTTT. Translated, it gives CASSVALTGPNTGELFF. The chain combines TRBV9 with TRBJ2-2; perhaps TRBD1 as D (6 bases). The CDR3 totals 17 residues. Germline CDR1 is SGDLS and CDR2 is YYNGEE. V was pared by 0 bases and J by 0 bases, with 12 bases between.

The genes are TRBV15 and TRBJ1-5; TRBD1 might be the D (5 bases). V gave up 0 bases and J gave up 0 bases, with 12 bases separating them. The germline CDR1 and CDR2 sequences are LNHNV and YYDKDF (reference sequence). The CDR3 covers 17 residues. DNA for the CDR3: TGTGCCACCAGCAGAGATTTCGGGGGGGATAGCAATCAGCCCCAGCATTTT. Its protein product is CATSRDFGGDSNQPQHF.

The chain uses TRBV29-1 and TRBJ2-7, with D tentatively TRBD2 (6 bases). V gave up 7 bases and J gave up 4 bases, with 11 bases separating them. From germline, CDR1 is SQVTM and CDR2 ANQGSEA. The CDR3 covers 11 residues. CDR3 nucleotides: TGCAGCGCCGGGACTTTGTACGAGCAGTACTTC. Translation: CSAGTLYEQYF.

This clone was counted between two and nine times. The genes are TRBV6-5 and TRBJ2-7; 10 bases agree with TRBD1. Trimming cost V 1 base and J 4 bases; bases outside gene matches: 4. Germline CDR1 is MNHEY and CDR2 is SVGAGI. CDR3 length equals 15 residues. The CDR3 nucleotides read TGTGCCAGCAGTTACTTCCCGGGACAGGGGTACGAGCAGTACTTC. It yields the protein CASSYFPGQGYEQYF.

The chain joins TRBV4-1 to TRBJ2-7, with D possibly being TRBD1 (6 bases). The CDR3 has 15 residues. The ends were cut back, 3 bases at V and 2 bases at J, with 14 bases in the middle. Germline CDR1 MGHRA, CDR2 YSYEKL. The CDR3: CASSHEQGIPYEQYF. As DNA, the CDR3 is TGCGCCAGCAGCCATGAGCAGGGGATCCCCTACGAGCAGTACTTC.

The rearrangement joins TRBV11-2 to TRBJ1-5, with D unresolved. Trimming shortened V by 6 bases and J by 3 bases, and 9 bases separated the two germline ends. This CDR3 has 13 residues. Germline V gene data show CDR1 as SGHAT and CDR2 as FQNNGV. In DNA form, the CDR3 reads TGTGCCAGCAGTCAGGCGTACAATCAGCCCCAGCATTTT. Amino acids: CASSQAYNQPQHF. The full variable domain, with the rest looked up from reference TRBV11-2 and TRBJ1-5, is EAGVAQSPRYKIIEKRQSVAFWCNPISGHATLYWYQQILGQGPKLLIQFQNNGVVDDSQLPKDRFSAERLKGVDSTLKIQPAKLEDSAVYLCASSQAYNQPQHFGDGTRLSIL.

The chain links TRBV25-1 to TRBJ2-2, with D tentatively TRBD2 (6 bases). V lost 3 bases to trimming and J lost 3 bases, with 8 bases between them. CDR1 and CDR2 from the germline V gene are MGHDK and SYGVNS. The CDR3 is made up of 14 amino acids. CDR3 DNA: TGTGCCAGCAGTGAGTGGGAGGACACCGGGGAGCTGTTTTTT. Its protein product is CASSEWEDTGELFF.

The V call is TRBV9, the J call TRBJ2-3; D is undetermined. Germline values: CDR1 SGDLS, CDR2 YYNGEE. V dropped 3 bases and J dropped 5 bases, with 4 bases sitting between them. The CDR3 runs 11 residues. The CDR3 region is CASSAVDTQYF. CDR3 nucleotide sequence: TGTGCCAGCAGCGCGGTAGATACGCAGTATTTT.

The chain recombines TRBV27 with TRBJ2-3, with TRBD2 matching 8 bases. The CDR3 consists of 15 residues. With V trimmed by 5 bases and J by 1 base, 5 bases remained unmatched. The germline V gene has CDR1 MNHEY and CDR2 SMNVEV (reference sequence). CDR3 in DNA: TGTGCCAGCAGTCCCTATAGCGGGGGCACAGATACGCAGTATTTT. It yields the protein CASSPYSGGTDTQYF.

This CDR3 is CASSYSGWEQYF. CDR3 sequence (DNA): TGTGCCAGCAGTTACTCCGGTTGGGAGCAGTACTTC. V is TRBV6-5 and J is TRBJ2-7; D gene ambiguous. The CDR3 consists of 12 residues. The V end was cut by 0 bases, the J end by 7 bases, with 7 bases between. The germline V gene has CDR1 MNHEY and CDR2 SVGAGI.

The V call is TRBV6-5, the J call TRBJ2-3; TRBD2 agrees at 10 bases. The V and J ends lost 6 bases and 9 bases, in that order; junction bases with no gene match: 12. The CDR3 length is 15 residues. In germline, CDR1 is MNHEY, CDR2 SVGAGI. The CDR3 loop reads CASRPSGGAFWTQYF. CDR3 in DNA: TGTGCCAGCAGACCCAGCGGGGGGGCCTTTTGGACGCAGTATTTT.

The chain recombines TRBV7-3 with TRBJ2-5, with D perhaps matching TRBD2 (7 bases). The CDR3 totals 15 residues. Between the trimmed V and J ends, which lost 1 base and 1 base, there was a span of 10 bases. In germline, CDR1 is SGHTA, CDR2 FQGTGA. CDR3 sequence: CASSLKGGGQETQYF. Here the CDR3 DNA reads TGTGCCAGCAGCTTAAAGGGGGGGGGCCAAGAGACCCAGTACTTC. The complete variable domain, with remaining parts taken from reference TRBV7-3 and TRBJ2-5, reads GAGVSQTPSNKVTEKGKYVELRCDPISGHTALYWYRQSLGQGPEFLIYFQGTGAADDSGLPNDRFFAVRPEGSVSTLKIQRTERGDSAVYLCASSLKGGGQETQYFGPGTRLLVL.